The T cell receptor (beta chain) under discussion was sequenced for a study of cytomegalovirus exposure and HLA in healthy donors. Overall study results and limits: Through in vitro validation, three CMV-associated chains were shown to be specific for CMV antigens.

A note on this clone: Antigen: not known.

13 Jbeta primers and 60 Vbeta primers were used for the PCR. Assay: immunoSEQ multiplex PCR; the TCRdb copy retains only in-frame clones and omits some. The sample has about 130,000 clones, roughly 78% seen once. This TCR came from a man aged 35 to 55 in good health and CMV-seronegative. The sample comprised PBMCs.

CDR3 bases: TGCGCCAGCAGGAGCGGGGGGGCGAGAGAGACCCAGTACTTC. This encodes CASRSGGARETQYF. The V call is TRBV5-1, the J call TRBJ2-5; TRBD2 matches at 10 bases. CDR1 is SGHRS and CDR2 is YFSETQ in the germline V gene. This CDR3 has 14 amino acids. Germline trimming cut 5 bases from V and 4 bases from J; bases unmatched to any gene: 5.